The 21 T cell receptor beta chains in this list originate from one sample, sequenced in a study of post-analysis software for immune sequencing data (dated by TCRdb to 2015 to 2017). Overall results and qualifications from the work: Patients showed significantly higher frequencies than controls for several TRBV segments, among them TRBV5-6, TRBV5-1 and TRBV20-1.

Antigens for these TCRs are unknown. Libraries were made using PCR. The run used an Illumina HiSeq 2500. To reduce PCR and sequencing biases, unique molecular identifiers were built into the TCR beta cDNA libraries. TCRdb ran its own pipeline on the public reads, namely fastp trimming at Q25 and MiXCR clone calling, and kept in-frame beta chains. Rows matching on CDR3 protein sequence are summarized as one entry with the most common DNA and genes. Recorded for this sample are almost 700,000 distinct CDR3 sequences; approximately 59% of them occurred a single time. Of the sample, about 11% falls within the top ten clones. Sequencing used blood. Receptor source: a girl aged 2-10 years with multiple sclerosis.

This clonotype was seen just once. V gene TRBV6-5 combines with J gene TRBJ1-2, with TRBD1 matching 7 bases. The junction had 8 bases not matched to a gene; V was cut back by 6 bases and J by 7 bases. The CDR3 loop spans 13 amino acids. CDR1 is MNHEY and CDR2 is SVGAGI in the germline V gene. In nucleotides, the CDR3 is TGTGCCAGCAGCGACAGGGCAATTAGTGGCTACACCTTC. Amino acid sequence: CASSDRAISGYTF.

This clonotype turned up a few times. The genes are TRBV10-3 and TRBJ1-2; TRBD1 matches at 7 bases. V shed 5 bases, J shed 7 bases, and the junction held 13 bases outside the gene matches. Germline V gene sequence: CDR1 ENHRY, CDR2 SYGVKD. The CDR3 consists of 15 residues. CDR3 region: CAISPRTGPFIGYTF. CDR3 coding DNA: TGTGCCATCAGTCCAAGGACAGGCCCGTTTATTGGCTACACCTTC.

CDR3 bases: TGTGCCAGCAGCTTAGTGGGGACTAGCGGCAACAATGAGCAGTTCTTC. It specifies CASSLVGTSGNNEQFF. The genes are TRBV7-2 and TRBJ2-1; 11 nucleotides line up with TRBD2. The J segment lost 5 bases and the V segment lost 1 base, leaving 4 bases of the junction unmatched. The CDR3 has 16 amino acids. Per the germline V gene, CDR1 is SGHTA and CDR2 is FQGNSA.

The sample holds a few counts of this clonotype. The chain combines TRBV11-2 with TRBJ2-7; D perhaps matches TRBD1 (6 bases). This CDR3 is 16 amino acids long. With 2 bases removed from V and 5 bases from J, the gap between germline ends came to 19 bases. Germline CDR1 is SGHAT and CDR2 is FQNNGV. The CDR3 loop is CASSLKFRGQADEQYF. DNA for the CDR3: TGTGCCAGCAGCTTAAAATTCAGGGGCCAGGCGGACGAGCAGTACTTC.

J is TRBJ2-3 and V is TRBV6-6; no clear D. The CDR3 consists of 13 residues. Trimming removed 7 bases from V and 0 bases from J, with 8 bases in between. CDR1 MNHNY and CDR2 SVGAGI come from the germline V gene (reference sequence). In DNA, the CDR3 is TGTGCCAGCACGGCAGAAAGCACAGATACGCAGTATTTT. Translation: CASTAESTDTQYF.

In this sample, this clonotype turned up a few times. The V and J genes are TRBV7-2 and TRBJ2-7; D not certain. Near its end, the DNA agrees better with TRBJ2-4, so the J call may be wrong. This CDR3 has 14 amino acids. Germline CDR1 SGHTA, CDR2 FQGNSA. The CDR3 loop reads CASAPDRRSDIQYF. The CDR3 region has the DNA TGTGCCAGCGCCCCAGACCGTAGATCCGACATTCAGTACTTC.

The V gene is TRBV24-1, the J gene TRBJ2-3; 7 bases agree with TRBD1. CDR1 and CDR2 from the germline V gene are KGHDR and SFDVKD. After removal of 3 bases from V and 1 base from J, the junction contained 3 bases not matched to a gene. The length of the CDR3 is 15 residues. Here the CDR3 DNA reads TGTGCCACCAGTGATCGACAGGGCGGCACAGATACGCAGTATTTT. It specifies CATSDRQGGTDTQYF.

The V gene is TRBV5-6, the J gene TRBJ2-7; a possible D gene is TRBD2 (7 bases). Germline V CDR1 and CDR2: SGHDT, YYEEEE. The CDR3 runs to 15 residues. Trimming took 4 bases from V and 3 from J, leaving 17 bases between them. The CDR3 bases are TGTGCCAGCAGCCCGGGGGGCAGGGTCTACTACGAGCAGTACTTC. Translating it yields CASSPGGRVYYEQYF. The full variable domain, completed using reference TRBV5-6 and TRBJ2-7, is DAGVTQSPTHLIKTRGQQVTLRCSPKSGHDTVSWYQQALGQGPQFIFQYYEEEERQRGNFPDRFSGHQFPNYSSELNVNALLLGDSALYLCASSPGGRVYYEQYFGPGTRLTVT.

This clonotype has a handful of counts. The chain recombines TRBV6-4 with TRBJ2-3, with 9 bases aligning to TRBD2. In germline, CDR1 is MRHNA, CDR2 SNTAGT. This CDR3 comprises 15 residues. V shed 2 bases, J shed 1 base, and the junction held 1 base outside the gene matches. The CDR3 is CASSDSGGRTDTQYF. CDR3 coding DNA: TGTGCCAGCAGTGACAGCGGGGGGCGCACAGATACGCAGTATTTT.

This clonotype was counted a few times. V usage is TRBV29-1 and J usage is TRBJ2-7; D is possibly TRBD1 (6 bases). This CDR3 region has 17 residues. V dropped 5 bases and J dropped 4 bases, with 27 bases sitting between them. Germline-derived CDR1 and CDR2 are SQVTM and ANQGSEA. The CDR3 sequence: CSVRSRDPGHLSYEQYF. CDR3 nucleotide sequence: TGCAGCGTTAGAAGTAGGGACCCGGGACACCTATCATACGAGCAGTACTTC.

This clonotype was found once. The rearrangement links TRBV7-9 to TRBJ2-5; 7 bases match TRBD1. The last part of the DNA fits TRBJ2-7 better; the J call may be wrong. The CDR3 is made up of 16 amino acids. Germline V gene sequence: CDR1 SEHNR, CDR2 FQNEAQ (reference sequence). Written as DNA, the CDR3 is TGTGCCAGCAGCTCCGCGAGGGGACAGCCCACCTACGAGCAGTACTTC. As protein: CASSSARGQPTYEQYF.

This clonotype came up a few times. The chain couples TRBV6-2 or TRBV6-3 to TRBJ2-1; 14 bases are a match to TRBD2. The V segment lost 0 bases and the J segment 4 bases; nucleotides outside the gene matches: 8. Germline-derived CDR1 and CDR2 are MNHEY and SVGEGT. The length of the CDR3 is 19 residues. The CDR3 reads CASSYSGLAGEVPYNEQFF. CDR3 in DNA: TGTGCCAGCAGTTACTCGGGACTAGCGGGGGAGGTACCTTACAATGAGCAGTTCTTC.

The chain employs TRBV7-2 and TRBJ2-7; D not certain. Germline CDR1 is SGHTA and CDR2 is FQGNSA. V was trimmed by 0 bases and J by 2 bases, leaving 5 bases between them. The CDR3 is 13 amino acids. Written as DNA, the CDR3 is TGTGCCAGCAGCTTAGCCTTTACCTACGAGCAGTACTTC. It specifies CASSLAFTYEQYF.

There are a few counts of this clonotype. V gene TRBV12-3 or TRBV12-4 combines with J gene TRBJ2-5, with D uncertain. The CDR3 has 13 residues. Trimming shortened V by 6 bases and J by 3 bases, and 11 bases separated the two germline ends. CDR3: CASSPGREETQYF. The CDR3, as DNA: TGTGCCAGCAGCCCCGGACGGGAAGAGACCCAGTACTTC.

This rearrangement joins TRBV20-1 to TRBJ2-1, with 8 bases fitting TRBD2. The trim removed 5 bases at V and 6 bases at J, leaving 12 bases unmatched. The CDR3 contains 15 residues. Germline values: CDR1 DFQATT, CDR2 SNEGSKA (reference sequence). CDR3 in DNA: TGCAGTGCTTCGACCTCCGCGGGGGGCCTCAATGAGCAGTTCTTC. It specifies CSASTSAGGLNEQFF.

The CDR3 here is CASSSTGTYSTGIQYF. The CDR3 nucleotides are TGTGCCAGCAGCTCCACCGGGACATATTCCACCGGCATTCAGTACTTC. J is TRBJ2-4 and V is TRBV7-2, with a possible D match to TRBD1 (6 bases). Germline values: CDR1 SGHTA, CDR2 FQGNSA. V was shortened by 4 bases and J by 9 bases, with 22 bases between the two germline ends. There are 16 residues in the CDR3.

This clonotype was recorded a few times. The V call is TRBV29-1, the J call TRBJ2-7; D is uncertain. V lost 0 bases to trimming and J lost 3 bases, with 3 bases between them. Germline assignment: CDR1 SQVTM and CDR2 ANQGSEA. The CDR3 spans 11 residues. The CDR3, as DNA: TGCAGCGTTGAAGATCACTACGAGCAGTACTTC. As protein: CSVEDHYEQYF.

A few counts support this clonotype. The chain employs TRBV3-1 and TRBJ2-7; 9 bases are a match to TRBD2. With 4 bases clipped from V and 2 bases from J, the junction kept 6 bases outside the gene matches. Germline values: CDR1 LGHDT, CDR2 YNNKEL (reference sequence). The CDR3 runs to 15 residues. The CDR3 sequence is CASSPGGRDPYEQYF. The DNA of the CDR3 is TGTGCCAGCAGCCCGGGCGGGAGGGACCCCTACGAGCAGTACTTC.

This clonotype has just a few counts. The chain is built from TRBV3-1 and TRBJ2-5, with unresolved D. The germline V gene has CDR1 LGHDT and CDR2 YNNKEL (reference sequence). V was cut by 0 bases and J by 4 bases, with 3 bases left in between. The CDR3 length is 12 residues. DNA of the CDR3: TGTGCCAGCAGCCAAGATTTAGAGACCCAGTACTTC. This translates into CASSQDLETQYF.

The gene calls are TRBV6-5 and TRBJ1-2; D is unclear. Trimming shortened V by 4 bases and J by 6 bases, and 15 bases separated the two germline ends. Germline CDR1 and CDR2: MNHEY and SVGAGI. The CDR3 contains 14 residues. CDR3 sequence reads: CASSLEGSIHGYTF. CDR3 coding DNA: TGTGCCAGCAGTTTGGAGGGTTCAATACATGGCTACACCTTC.

The chain joins TRBV24-1 to TRBJ1-2; TRBD1 might be the D (6 bases). The CDR3 has 12 amino acids. In germline, CDR1 is KGHDR, CDR2 SFDVKD. V lost 7 bases to trimming and J lost 3 bases, with 8 bases between them. The CDR3 DNA reads as TGTGCCACCAGCTCAGGGGACTATGGCTACACCTTC. It specifies CATSSGDYGYTF.